A selection of T cell receptor beta chains follows, all from one sample in a study of regulatory and conventional T cells in RAG deficiency. Measured with immunoSEQ multiplex PCR; TCRdb has only the in-frame clones, and not every one. The sample contains under 25,000 clones, around 97% of which appear only once. This same sample was also part of a study on regulatory T cells.

Sequenced sample: CD25- CD4+ T cells sorted from blood. These receptors all come from a human donor in good health. CDR3s leave out the opening cysteine and the closing phenylalanine or tryptophan. Fields, in order: J gene, V gene, CDR3 protein.

>TRBJ1-2|TRBV19
ASSTGGGLDNYGYT
>TRBJ2-1|TRBV6-6
ASSSPGSPGGNEQF
>TRBJ2-2|TRBV7-3
ASSPIGQGITGELF
>TRBJ2-1|TRBV27
ASSYGSSYNEQF
>TRBJ1-2|TRBV5-1
ASSGGDRATNYGYT
>.|TRBV10-2
ASSGRTGLSYEQY
>TRBJ2-7|TRBV11-1
ASSLDRQKREQY
>TRBJ2-2|TRBV19
ATYSNTGELF
>TRBJ1-2|TRBV5-4
ASSSRGVYGYT
>TRBJ1-3|TRBV10-3
AIRSGFSGNTIY
>TRBJ2-2|TRBV7-2
ASSLVRETGELF
>TRBJ1-2|TRBV19
ASSPRGGGDGYT
>TRBJ2-1|TRBV7-9
ASSLQLNYNEQF